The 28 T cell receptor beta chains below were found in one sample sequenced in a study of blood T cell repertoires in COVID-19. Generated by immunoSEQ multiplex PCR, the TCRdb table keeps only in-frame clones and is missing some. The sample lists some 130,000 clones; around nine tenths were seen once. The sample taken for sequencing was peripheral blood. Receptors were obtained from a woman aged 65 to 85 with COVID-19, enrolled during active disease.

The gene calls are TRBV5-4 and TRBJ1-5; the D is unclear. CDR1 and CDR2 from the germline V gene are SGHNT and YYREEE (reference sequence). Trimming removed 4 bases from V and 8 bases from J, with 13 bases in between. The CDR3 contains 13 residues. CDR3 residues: CASSLYPGKPQHF. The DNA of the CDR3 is TGTGCCAGCAGCCTTTACCCGGGAAAGCCCCAGCATTTT.

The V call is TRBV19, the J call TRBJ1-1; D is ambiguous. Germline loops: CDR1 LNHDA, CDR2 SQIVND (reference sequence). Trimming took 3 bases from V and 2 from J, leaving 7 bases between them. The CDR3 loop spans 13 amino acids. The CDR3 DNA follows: TGTGCCAGTAGTATGAACAGAAACACTGAAGCTTTCTTT. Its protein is CASSMNRNTEAFF.

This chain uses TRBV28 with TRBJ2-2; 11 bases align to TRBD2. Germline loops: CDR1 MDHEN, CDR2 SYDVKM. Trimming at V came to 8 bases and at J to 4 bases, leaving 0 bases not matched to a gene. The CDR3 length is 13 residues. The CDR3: CASGLAGTGELFF. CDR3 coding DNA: TGTGCCAGCGGACTAGCGGGCACCGGGGAGCTGTTTTTT.

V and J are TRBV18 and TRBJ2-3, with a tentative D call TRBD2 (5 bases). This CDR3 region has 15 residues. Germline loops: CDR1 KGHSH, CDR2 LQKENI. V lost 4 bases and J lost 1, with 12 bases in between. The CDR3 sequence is CASSLSTRGTDTQYF. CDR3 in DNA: TGTGCCAGCTCACTTTCGACGAGGGGCACAGATACGCAGTATTTT. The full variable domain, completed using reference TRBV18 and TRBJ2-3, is NAGVMQNPRHLVRRRGQEARLRCSPMKGHSHVYWYRQLPEEGLKFMVYLQKENIIDESGMPKERFSAEFPKEGPSILRIQQVVRGDSAAYFCASSLSTRGTDTQYFGPGTRLTVL.

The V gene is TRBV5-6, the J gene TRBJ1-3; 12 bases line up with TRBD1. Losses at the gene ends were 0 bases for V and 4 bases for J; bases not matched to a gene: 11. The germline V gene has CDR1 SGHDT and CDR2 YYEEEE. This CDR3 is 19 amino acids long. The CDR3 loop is CASSLVGTGGTVSGNTIYF. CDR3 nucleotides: TGTGCCAGCAGCTTGGTCGGGACAGGGGGCACCGTTTCAGGAAACACCATATATTTT. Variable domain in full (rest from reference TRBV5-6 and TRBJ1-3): DAGVTQSPTHLIKTRGQQVTLRCSPKSGHDTVSWYQQALGQGPQFIFQYYEEEERQRGNFPDRFSGHQFPNYSSELNVNALLLGDSALYLCASSLVGTGGTVSGNTIYFGEGSWLTVV.

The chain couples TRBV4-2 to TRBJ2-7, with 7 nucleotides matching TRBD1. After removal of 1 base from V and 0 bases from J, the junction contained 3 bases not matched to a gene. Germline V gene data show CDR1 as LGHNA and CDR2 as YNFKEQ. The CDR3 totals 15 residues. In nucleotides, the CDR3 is TGTGCCAGCAGCCAAGTGGGGACAGACTCCTACGAGCAGTACTTC. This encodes CASSQVGTDSYEQYF.

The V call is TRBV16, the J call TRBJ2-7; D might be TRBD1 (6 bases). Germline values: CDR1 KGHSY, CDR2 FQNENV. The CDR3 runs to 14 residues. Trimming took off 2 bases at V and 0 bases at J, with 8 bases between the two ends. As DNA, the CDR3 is TGTGCCAGCAGCCAAAACAGGGCCTCCTACGAGCAGTACTTC. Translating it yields CASSQNRASYEQYF.

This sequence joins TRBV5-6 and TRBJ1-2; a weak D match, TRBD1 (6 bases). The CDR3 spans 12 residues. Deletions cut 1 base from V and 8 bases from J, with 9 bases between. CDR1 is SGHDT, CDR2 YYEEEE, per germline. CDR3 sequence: CASSLTGSGYTF. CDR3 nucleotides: TGTGCCAGCAGCTTGACAGGGTCCGGCTACACCTTC.

CDR3 coding DNA: TGTGCCAGCACTCCCGCGGGGAACTCCTACGAGCAGTACTTC. Its translation is CASTPAGNSYEQYF. The chain uses TRBV28 and TRBJ2-7; TRBD2 might be the D (6 bases). Per the germline V gene, CDR1 is MDHEN and CDR2 is SYDVKM. Trimming pared 7 bases from V and 0 bases from J, leaving 13 bases between. The CDR3 is 14 amino acids. Full variable domain (rest looked up from reference TRBV28 and TRBJ2-7): DVKVTQSSRYLVKRTGEKVFLECVQDMDHENMFWYRQDPGLGLRLIYFSYDVKMKEKGDIPEGYSVSREKKERFSLILESASTNQTSMYLCASTPAGNSYEQYFGPGTRLTVT.

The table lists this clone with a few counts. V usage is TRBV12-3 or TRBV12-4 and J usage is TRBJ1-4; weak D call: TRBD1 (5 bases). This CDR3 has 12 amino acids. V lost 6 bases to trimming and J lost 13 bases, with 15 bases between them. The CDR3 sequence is CASRGDWPRLFF. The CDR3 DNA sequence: TGTGCCAGCAGGGGGGACTGGCCGAGACTGTTTTTT.

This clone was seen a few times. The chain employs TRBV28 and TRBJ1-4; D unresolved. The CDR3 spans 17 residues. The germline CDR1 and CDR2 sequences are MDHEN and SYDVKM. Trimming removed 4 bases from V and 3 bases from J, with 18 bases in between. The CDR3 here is CASSSTGVSRANEKLFF. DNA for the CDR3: TGTGCCAGCAGTTCAACCGGGGTTTCTAGGGCTAATGAAAAACTGTTTTTT.

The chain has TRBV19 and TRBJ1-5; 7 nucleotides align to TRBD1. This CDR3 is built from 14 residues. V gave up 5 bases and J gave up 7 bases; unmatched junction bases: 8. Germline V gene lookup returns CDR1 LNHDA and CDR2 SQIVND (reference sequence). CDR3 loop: CASSPRQGRQPQHF. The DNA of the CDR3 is TGTGCCAGTAGTCCACGACAGGGACGACAGCCCCAGCATTTT.

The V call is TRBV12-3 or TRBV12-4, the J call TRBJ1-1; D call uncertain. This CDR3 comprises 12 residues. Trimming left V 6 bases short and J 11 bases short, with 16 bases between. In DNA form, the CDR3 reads TGTGCCAGCAGCCACCGCCAGTTTTTGGCTTTCTTT. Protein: CASSHRQFLAFF.

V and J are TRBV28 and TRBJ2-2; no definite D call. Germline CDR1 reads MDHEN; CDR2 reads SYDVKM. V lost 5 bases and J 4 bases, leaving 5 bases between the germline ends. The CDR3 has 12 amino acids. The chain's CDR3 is CASSPFTGELFF. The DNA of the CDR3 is TGTGCCAGCAGTCCTTTCACCGGGGAGCTGTTTTTT.

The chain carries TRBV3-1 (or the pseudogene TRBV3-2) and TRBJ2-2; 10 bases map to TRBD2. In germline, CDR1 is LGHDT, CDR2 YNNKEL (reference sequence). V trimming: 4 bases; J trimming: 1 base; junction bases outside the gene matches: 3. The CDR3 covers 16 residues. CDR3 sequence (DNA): TGTGCCAGCAGCCGGGGACTAGCGCGGAACACCGGGGAGCTGTTTTTT. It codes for CASSRGLARNTGELFF.

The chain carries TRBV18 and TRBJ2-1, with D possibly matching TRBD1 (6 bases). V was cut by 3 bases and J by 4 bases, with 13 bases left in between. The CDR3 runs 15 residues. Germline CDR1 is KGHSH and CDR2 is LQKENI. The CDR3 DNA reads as TGTGCCAGCTCACCGACTCGACAGGATTACAATGAGCAGTTCTTC. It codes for CASSPTRQDYNEQFF. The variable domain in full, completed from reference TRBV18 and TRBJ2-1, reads NAGVMQNPRHLVRRRGQEARLRCSPMKGHSHVYWYRQLPEEGLKFMVYLQKENIIDESGMPKERFSAEFPKEGPSILRIQQVVRGDSAAYFCASSPTRQDYNEQFFGPGTRLTVL.

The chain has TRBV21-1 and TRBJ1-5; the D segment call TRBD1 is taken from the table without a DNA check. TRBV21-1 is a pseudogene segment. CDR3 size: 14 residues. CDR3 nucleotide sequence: TGTGCCAGCAGCCCTACAGGGCGGACAGGGCCCCAGCATTTT. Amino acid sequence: CASSPTGRTGPQHF.

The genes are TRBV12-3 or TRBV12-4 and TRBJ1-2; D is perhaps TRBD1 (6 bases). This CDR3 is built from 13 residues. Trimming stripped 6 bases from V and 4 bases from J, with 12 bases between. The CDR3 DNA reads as TGTGCCAGCAGATACAGGGAGGGCTATGGCTACACCTTC. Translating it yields CASRYREGYGYTF.

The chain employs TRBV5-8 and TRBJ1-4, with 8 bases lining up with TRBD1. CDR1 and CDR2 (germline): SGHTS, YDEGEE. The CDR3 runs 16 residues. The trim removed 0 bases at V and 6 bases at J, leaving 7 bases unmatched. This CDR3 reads CASSLGRQGRYEKLFF. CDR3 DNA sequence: TGTGCCAGCAGCTTGGGTAGACAGGGGAGGTATGAAAAACTGTTTTTT.

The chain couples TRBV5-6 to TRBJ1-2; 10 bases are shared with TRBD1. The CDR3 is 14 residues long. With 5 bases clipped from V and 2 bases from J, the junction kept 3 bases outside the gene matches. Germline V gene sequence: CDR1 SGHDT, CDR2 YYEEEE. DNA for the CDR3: TGTGCCAGCAGGCAGGACAGGGGGAACTATGGCTACACCTTC. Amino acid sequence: CASRQDRGNYGYTF.

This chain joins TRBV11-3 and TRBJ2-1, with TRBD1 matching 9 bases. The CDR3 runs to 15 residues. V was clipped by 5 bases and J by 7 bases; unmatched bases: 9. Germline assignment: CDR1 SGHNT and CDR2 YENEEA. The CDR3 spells CASSRGTGFWNEQFF. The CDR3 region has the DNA TGTGCCAGCAGCAGGGGGACAGGGTTTTGGAATGAGCAGTTCTTC.

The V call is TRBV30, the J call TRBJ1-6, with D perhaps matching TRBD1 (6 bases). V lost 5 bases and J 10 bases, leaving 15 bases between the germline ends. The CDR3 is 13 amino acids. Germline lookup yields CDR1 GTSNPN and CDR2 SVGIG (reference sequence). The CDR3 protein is CAWAGTSESPLHF. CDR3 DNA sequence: TGTGCCTGGGCCGGGACATCGGAATCACCCCTCCACTTT. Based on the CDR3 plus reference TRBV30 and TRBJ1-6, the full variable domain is SQTIHQWPATLVQPVGSPLSLECTVEGTSNPNLYWYRQAAGRGLQLLFYSVGIGQISSEVPQNLSASRPQDRQFILSSKKLLLSDSGFYLCAWAGTSESPLHFGNGTRLTVT.

The CDR3 protein is CASSTDRGSEAFF. The CDR3 coding sequence is TGTGCCAGCAGCACCGACAGGGGTTCTGAAGCTTTCTTT. The rearrangement uses TRBV11-2 and TRBJ1-1, with 8 bases fitting TRBD1. This CDR3 is built from 13 residues. Trimming at V came to 5 bases and at J to 6 bases, leaving 5 bases not matched to a gene. Germline V gene data show CDR1 as SGHAT and CDR2 as FQNNGV.

The chain's CDR3 is CASRTTGGNEQFF. The CDR3, as DNA: TGTGCCAGCAGAACTACAGGGGGCAATGAGCAGTTCTTC. V usage is TRBV12-3 or TRBV12-4 and J usage is TRBJ2-1; 8 bases agree with TRBD1. The J segment lost 6 bases and the V segment lost 6 bases, leaving 4 bases of the junction unmatched. The CDR3 loop spans 13 amino acids.

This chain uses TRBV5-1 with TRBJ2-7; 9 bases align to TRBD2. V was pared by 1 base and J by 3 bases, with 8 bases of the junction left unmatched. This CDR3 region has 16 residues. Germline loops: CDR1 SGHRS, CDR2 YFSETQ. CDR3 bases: TGCGCCAGCAGCTTGTTTAGGACTAGCGCGGGCTACGAGCAGTACTTC. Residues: CASSLFRTSAGYEQYF.

CDR3 protein: CASRVLAGKLDEQFF. The CDR3 DNA reads as TGTGCCAGCAGAGTACTAGCGGGGAAACTCGATGAGCAGTTCTTC. V gene TRBV6-5 combines with J gene TRBJ2-1; 10 bases match TRBD2. Trimming at V came to 6 bases and at J to 8 bases, leaving 10 bases not matched to a gene. Germline V gene lookup returns CDR1 MNHEY and CDR2 SVGAGI. The CDR3 has 15 residues.

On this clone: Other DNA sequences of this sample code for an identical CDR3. The CDR3, as DNA: TGTGCCAGCAGTGAAGCGGGACTCTATAATTCACCCCTCCACTTT. This translates into CASSEAGLYNSPLHF. The chain carries TRBV2 and TRBJ1-6; D might be TRBD1 (5 bases). V gave up 0 bases and J gave up 3 bases, with 6 bases separating them. The CDR3 consists of 15 residues. Germline-derived CDR1 and CDR2 are SNHLY and FYNNEI.

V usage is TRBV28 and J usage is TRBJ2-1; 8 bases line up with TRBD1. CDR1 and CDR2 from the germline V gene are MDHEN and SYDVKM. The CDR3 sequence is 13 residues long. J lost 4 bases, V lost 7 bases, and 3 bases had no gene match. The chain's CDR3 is CASTRGRYNEQFF. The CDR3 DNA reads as TGTGCCAGCACCAGGGGGCGGTACAATGAGCAGTTCTTC.